This T cell receptor (beta chain) was documented in a study of tumor-infiltrating lymphocytes in oesophageal squamous cell carcinoma. Germline CDR1 SGHDT, CDR2 YYEEEE. The CDR3 is 12 amino acids. TCRdb called the PCR reads again in MiXCR, with one record for every CDR3 protein. Of about 15,000 distinct CDR3 sequences detected, around half appear once; the ten largest clones hold approximately 34%. The chain links TRBV5-6 to TRBJ2-7; weak D call: TRBD1 (6 bases). Near its end, the DNA agrees better with TRBJ1-2, so the J call may be wrong. Input material: esophageal tumor tissue. The receptor comes from a female donor with esophageal squamous cell carcinoma. The CDR3 protein is CASTTGSYGYTF. The CDR3 region has the DNA TGTGCCAGCACCACAGGGTCCTATGGCTACACCTTC.